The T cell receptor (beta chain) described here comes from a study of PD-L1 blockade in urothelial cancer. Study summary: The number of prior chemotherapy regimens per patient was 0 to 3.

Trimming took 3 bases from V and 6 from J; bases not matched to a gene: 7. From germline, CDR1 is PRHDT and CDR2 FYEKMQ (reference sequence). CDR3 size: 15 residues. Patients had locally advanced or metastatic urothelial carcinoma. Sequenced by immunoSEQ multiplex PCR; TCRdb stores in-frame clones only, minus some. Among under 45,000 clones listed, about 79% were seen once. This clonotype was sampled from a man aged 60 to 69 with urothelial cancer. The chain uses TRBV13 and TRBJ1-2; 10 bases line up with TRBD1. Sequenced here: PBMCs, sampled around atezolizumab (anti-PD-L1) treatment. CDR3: CASSFYADRGHGYTF. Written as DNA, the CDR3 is TGTGCCAGCAGCTTTTATGCCGACAGGGGGCATGGCTACACCTTC.